This TCR beta chain was identified in a study of blood T cell repertoires in COVID-19. Across the whole study: Both acute and convalescent COVID-19 samples were obtained from the United States, Italy and Spain. Sources were T cells, B-cell-depleted T cells, or PBMCs; the material itself was cDNA or gDNA.

The authors' processing: Estimated nucleated cell counts came from reference gene primer amplification. The protocol was immunoSEQ multiplex PCR, while the TCRdb copy is restricted to in-frame clones and leaves out a portion. V, J and clone size derive from that table, while D and trimming were established from the DNA sequence. Of 110,000 or so clones in the sample, about 88% were seen once. This CDR3 contains 15 residues. The V segment lost 5 bases and the J segment 5 bases; nucleotides outside the gene matches: 7. CDR1 KGHDR and CDR2 SFDVKD come from the germline V gene. This clone showed up just a few times.

Sequencing used peripheral blood. The sequence was obtained from a woman in her 70s who had recovered from COVID-19. V and J are TRBV24-1 and TRBJ1-1, with TRBD1 matching over 10 bases. The CDR3 sequence: CATSATGTGVTEAFF. Here the CDR3 DNA reads TGTGCCACCAGTGCAACCGGGACAGGGGTTACTGAAGCTTTCTTT.